The subject of this entry is one TCR beta chain. The data originate from a study of blood T cell repertoires in COVID-19. Overall study: The United States, Italy and Spain supplied acute and convalescent COVID-19 samples. T cells, B-cell-depleted T cells, or PBMCs supplied cDNA or gDNA.

Germline CDR1 and CDR2: SNHLY and FYNNEI. The V and J ends lost 6 bases and 7 bases, in that order; junction bases with no gene match: 9. CDR3 length: 15 amino acids. In the authors' workflow: Scientists estimated how many nucleated cells there were by amplifying reference gene primers. The table came from immunoSEQ multiplex PCR; TCRdb's copy has only in-frame clones and leaves some out. D and trimming were read from the DNA, whereas the V and J calls and clone size are those reported in that table. The sample holds fewer than 200,000 clones, around four fifths seen once. The clonotype was recovered from a man aged 40-49 years who had recovered from COVID-19. The sample consisted of peripheral blood. This chain joins TRBV2 and TRBJ1-6; 7 bases match TRBD1. The CDR3 DNA reads TGTGCCAGCAGAGAACAGGGGATCCAAAATTCACCCCTCCACTTT. Protein: CASREQGIQNSPLHF.